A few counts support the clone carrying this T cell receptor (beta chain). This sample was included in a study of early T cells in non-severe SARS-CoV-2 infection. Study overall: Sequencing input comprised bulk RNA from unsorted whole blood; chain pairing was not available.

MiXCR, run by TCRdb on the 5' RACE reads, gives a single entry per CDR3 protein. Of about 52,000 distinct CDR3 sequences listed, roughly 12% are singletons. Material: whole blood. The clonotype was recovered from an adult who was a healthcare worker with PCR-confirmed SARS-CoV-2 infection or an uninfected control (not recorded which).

The CDR3 loop reads CASSSLAGSYEQYF. As DNA, the CDR3 is TGTGCCAGCAGCTCCCTAGCAGGGTCGTACGAGCAGTACTTC. The chain joins TRBV7-8 to TRBJ2-7; either TRBD1 or TRBD2 may fit D (5 bases each). The germline V gene encodes CDR1 SGHVS and CDR2 FQNEAQ. This CDR3 has 14 residues. V shed 4 bases and J shed 4 bases, with 14 bases lying between them.